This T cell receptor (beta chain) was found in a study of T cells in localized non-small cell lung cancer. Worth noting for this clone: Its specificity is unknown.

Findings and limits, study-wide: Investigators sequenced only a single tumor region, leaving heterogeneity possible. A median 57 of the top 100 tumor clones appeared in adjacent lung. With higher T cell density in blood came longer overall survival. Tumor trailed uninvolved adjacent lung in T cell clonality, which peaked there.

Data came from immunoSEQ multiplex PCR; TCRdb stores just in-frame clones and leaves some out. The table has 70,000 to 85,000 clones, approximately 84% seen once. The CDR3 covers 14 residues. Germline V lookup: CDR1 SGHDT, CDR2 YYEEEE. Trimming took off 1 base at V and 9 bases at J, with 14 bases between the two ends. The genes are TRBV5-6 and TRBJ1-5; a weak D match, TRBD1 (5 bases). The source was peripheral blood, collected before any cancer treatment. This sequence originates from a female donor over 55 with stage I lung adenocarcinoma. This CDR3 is CASSLNQGDLPQHF. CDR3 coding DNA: TGTGCCAGCAGCTTGAACCAGGGAGACTTGCCCCAGCATTTT.